The 18 T cell receptor beta chains below were found in one sample sequenced in a study of T cell repertoires in cytomegalovirus infection. One entry per CDR3 protein results from TCRdb running MiXCR on the reads. The sample lists fewer than 200,000 distinct CDR3 sequences; about 21% were seen once. The sequenced material came from PBMCs. Receptors were obtained from a human donor in good health (CMV status not recorded). Some clones in this sample may be carry-over from other donors' samples.

In regard to this clonotype: The junction does not match germline at one end; this may be a read error. J is TRBJ2-3 and V is TRBV20-1; unclear D gene. The germline CDR1 and CDR2 sequences are DFQATT and SNEGSKA (reference sequence). The CDR3 has 14 residues. This CDR3 is CSARDRQSRDTQYF. The CDR3 region has the DNA TGCAGTGCTAGAGATCGTCAGAGCAGAGATACGCAGTATTTT.

This clonotype has only a few counts. The rearrangement joins TRBV7-8 to TRBJ2-2; TRBD2 is a possible D gene (6 bases). The CDR3 runs to 20 residues. Germline loops: CDR1 SGHVS, CDR2 FQNEAQ. V lost 6 bases to trimming and J lost 8 bases, with 34 bases between them. CDR3 residues: CASRDLENVPGLISGGELFF. CDR3 in DNA: TGTGCCAGCAGGGACTTAGAAAACGTCCCGGGACTCATCTCAGGGGGGGAGCTGTTTTTT.

The sample holds a few counts of this clonotype. The rearrangement uses TRBV20-1 and TRBJ2-5; 13 bases match TRBD2. Germline CDR1 and CDR2: DFQATT and SNEGSKA (reference sequence). The length of the CDR3 is 15 residues. J gave up 3 bases and V 2 bases, and 3 bases lay outside the gene matches. In nucleotides, the CDR3 is TGCAGTGCTAGACCCACTAGCGGGGGGGAAGAGACCCAGTACTTC. Its translation: CSARPTSGGEETQYF.

This clonotype was counted a few times. This chain joins TRBV12-3 or TRBV12-4 and TRBJ2-2; D uncertain. V shed 2 bases and J shed 5 bases, with 12 bases lying between them. CDR3 length: 15 residues. As DNA, the CDR3 is TGTGCCAGCAGTTTACCGCAGATGGGAACCGGGGAGCTGTTTTTT. It specifies CASSLPQMGTGELFF.

The CDR3 DNA sequence: TGTGCCAGCAGTTCTACAGTTTCTAACTATGGCTACACCTTC. Translating gives CASSSTVSNYGYTF. The chain carries TRBV7-6 and TRBJ1-2; no firm D call. Germline CDR1 SGHVS, CDR2 FNYEAQ. The germline V and J ends were trimmed by 6 bases and 0 bases, with 11 bases remaining between them. The CDR3 is 14 residues long.

The chain couples TRBV2 to TRBJ2-5; the D gene could be TRBD1 or TRBD2 (5 bases each). The CDR3 is 15 amino acids. The V gene's germline CDR1 is SNHLY and CDR2 FYNNEI. The ends were cut back, 6 bases at V and 2 bases at J, with 16 bases in the middle. CDR3 sequence: CASRSRDGGQETQYF. CDR3 nucleotide sequence: TGTGCCAGCAGGAGTAGGGACGGCGGACAAGAGACCCAGTACTTC.

V usage is TRBV10-2 and J usage is TRBJ2-3, with a possible D match to TRBD1 (6 bases). Trimming stripped 5 bases from V and 4 bases from J, with 10 bases between. Germline loops: CDR1 WSHSY, CDR2 SAAADI. This CDR3 contains 13 residues. CDR3 residues: CASSTGKADTQYF. In DNA form, the CDR3 reads TGCGCCAGCAGTACAGGGAAGGCAGATACGCAGTATTTT.

This clonotype has more than one count but fewer than ten. The chain links TRBV19 to TRBJ2-5, with unresolved D. Trimming left V 3 bases short and J 5 bases short, with 13 bases between. The CDR3 contains 14 residues. CDR1 is LNHDA and CDR2 is SQIVND in the germline V gene (reference sequence). The CDR3 is CASSMVKPAETQYF. In nucleotides, the CDR3 is TGTGCCAGTAGTATGGTGAAGCCGGCGGAGACCCAGTACTTC.

The chain recombines TRBV4-1 with TRBJ1-1; TRBD1 matches 9 bases. Germline V gene data show CDR1 as MGHRA and CDR2 as YSYEKL. V shed 6 bases and J 6 bases; nucleotides not matched to a gene: 14. The CDR3 is made up of 16 amino acids. CDR3 amino acids: CASRQVTGGAYPEAFF. CDR3 in DNA: TGCGCCAGCAGACAGGTTACAGGGGGCGCGTACCCTGAAGCTTTCTTT.

This clonotype was found a few times. V usage is TRBV29-1 and J usage is TRBJ1-1; D is ambiguous. Per the germline V gene, CDR1 is SQVTM and CDR2 is ANQGSEA. V was clipped by 4 bases and J by 0 bases, with 9 bases between them. CDR3 length: 13 residues. The CDR3 here is CSVVDVMNTEAFF. For the CDR3, the DNA is TGCAGCGTTGTCGACGTCATGAACACTGAAGCTTTCTTT.

The sample holds one count of this clonotype. The chain employs TRBV6-2 or TRBV6-3 and TRBJ2-7; 11 positions match TRBD2. The J segment lost 4 bases and the V segment lost 8 bases, leaving 7 bases of the junction unmatched. The CDR3 loop spans 14 amino acids. Germline CDR1 reads MNHEY; CDR2 reads SVGEGT. The CDR3 protein is CASGTSGSLYEQYF. DNA of the CDR3: TGTGCCAGCGGAACTAGCGGGAGCTTGTACGAGCAGTACTTC.

The chain has TRBV15 and TRBJ2-7; 12 nucleotides line up with TRBD2. CDR3 size: 13 residues. J gave up 3 bases and V 6 bases, and 0 bases lay outside the gene matches. The germline gives CDR1 LNHNV, CDR2 YYDKDF (reference sequence). The CDR3 coding sequence is TGTGCCACCAGACTAGCGGGAGGCTACGAGCAGTACTTC. This gives the protein CATRLAGGYEQYF.

Comment on this clonotype: The junction differs from germline at one of its ends, possibly a read error. The rearrangement joins TRBV10-3 to TRBJ2-1; D possibly matches TRBD1 or TRBD2 (7 bases each). The CDR3 runs 13 residues. From germline, CDR1 is ENHRY and CDR2 SYGVKD. The CDR3 region is CAISLGGGDEPFF. The CDR3 bases are TGTGCCATCTCCCTGGGAGGGGGCGATGAGCCGTTCTTC.

This clonotype has a handful of counts. The chain links TRBV28 to TRBJ2-1; the match to TRBD2 covers 15 bases. Germline V gives CDR1 MDHEN, CDR2 SYDVKM. V shed 6 bases, J shed 0 bases, and the junction held 9 bases outside the gene matches. This CDR3 region has 19 residues. CDR3 sequence: CASSPGTSGRLSSYNEQFF. In nucleotides, the CDR3 is TGTGCCAGCAGCCCCGGGACTAGCGGGAGGTTGAGCTCCTACAATGAGCAGTTCTTC.

In this sample, this clonotype turned up a few times. V gene TRBV10-2 combines with J gene TRBJ2-1; 7 bases match TRBD2. CDR3 length equals 14 residues. Trimming removed 2 bases from V and 7 bases from J; junction bases left unmatched: 5. Germline assignment: CDR1 WSHSY and CDR2 SAAADI. The CDR3 reads CASSEGGGLNEQFF. Written as DNA, the CDR3 is TGCGCCAGCAGTGAGGGCGGGGGTTTGAATGAGCAGTTCTTC.

With respect to this clonotype: This may come from a read error, since a much larger clone is one base off. The V and J genes are TRBV12-3 or TRBV12-4 and TRBJ2-5; D unclear. CDR3 length: 13 residues. CDR3 residues: CDSRRAAQETQYF. CDR3 coding DNA: TGTGACAGCAGAAGGGCAGCACAAGAGACCCAGTACTTC.

The CDR3 DNA reads as TGCAGTGCCCCCAAAGGCGCGACCCAGTACTTC. Protein product: CSAPKGATQYF. The chain has TRBV20-1 and TRBJ2-5, with no clear D. V lost 6 bases and J lost 7, with 12 bases in between. Germline CDR1 and CDR2: DFQATT and SNEGSKA (reference sequence). The CDR3 spans 11 residues.

This clonotype was seen a few times. V usage is TRBV11-3 and J usage is TRBJ2-7; 9 bases match TRBD1. Germline loops: CDR1 SGHNT, CDR2 YENEEA. The CDR3 consists of 14 residues. Trimming took 5 bases from V and 6 from J; bases not matched to a gene: 8. CDR3 bases: TGTGCCAGCAGCCCCACCGGGACAGGGTTCGAGCAGTACTTC. Encoded protein: CASSPTGTGFEQYF.